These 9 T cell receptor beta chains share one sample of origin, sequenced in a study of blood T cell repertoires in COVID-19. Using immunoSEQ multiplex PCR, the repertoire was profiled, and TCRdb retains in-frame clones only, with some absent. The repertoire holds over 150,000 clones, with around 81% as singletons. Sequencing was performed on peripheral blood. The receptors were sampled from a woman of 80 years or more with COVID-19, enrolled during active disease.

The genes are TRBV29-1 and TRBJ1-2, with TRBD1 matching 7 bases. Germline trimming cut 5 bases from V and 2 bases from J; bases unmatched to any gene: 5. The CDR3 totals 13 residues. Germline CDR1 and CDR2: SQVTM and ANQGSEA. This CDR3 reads CSVKMTGNYGYTF. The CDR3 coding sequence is TGCAGCGTTAAGATGACAGGGAACTATGGCTACACCTTC.

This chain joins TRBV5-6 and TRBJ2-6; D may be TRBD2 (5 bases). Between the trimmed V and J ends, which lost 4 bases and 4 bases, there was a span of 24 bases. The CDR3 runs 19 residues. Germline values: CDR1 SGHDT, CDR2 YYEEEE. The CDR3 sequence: CASSLIVGVYISGANVLTF. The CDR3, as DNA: TGTGCCAGCAGCCTAATCGTCGGGGTTTACATCTCGGGGGCCAACGTCCTGACTTTC.

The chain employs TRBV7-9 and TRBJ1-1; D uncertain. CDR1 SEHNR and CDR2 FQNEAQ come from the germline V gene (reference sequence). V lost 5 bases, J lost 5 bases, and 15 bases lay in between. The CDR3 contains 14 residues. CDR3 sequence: CASSRGGVTTEAFF. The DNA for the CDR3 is TGTGCCAGCAGCCGAGGAGGAGTAACTACTGAAGCTTTCTTT. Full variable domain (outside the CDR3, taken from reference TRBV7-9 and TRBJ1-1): DTGVSQNPRHKITKRGQNVTFRCDPISEHNRLYWYRQTLGQGPEFLTYFQNEAQLEKSRLLSDRFSAERPKGSFSTLEIQRTEQGDSAMYLCASSRGGVTTEAFFGQGTRLTVV.

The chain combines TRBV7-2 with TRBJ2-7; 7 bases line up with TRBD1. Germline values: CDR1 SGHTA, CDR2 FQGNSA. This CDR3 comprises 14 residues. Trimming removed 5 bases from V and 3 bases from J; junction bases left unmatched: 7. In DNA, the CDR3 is TGTGCCAGCAGCCACAGGGGAGTGGGCTACGAGCAGTACTTC. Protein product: CASSHRGVGYEQYF.

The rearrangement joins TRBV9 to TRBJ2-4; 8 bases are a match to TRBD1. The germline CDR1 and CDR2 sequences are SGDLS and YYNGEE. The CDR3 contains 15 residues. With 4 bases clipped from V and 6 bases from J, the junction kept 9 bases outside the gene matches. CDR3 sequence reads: CASSPTSGTGNIQYF. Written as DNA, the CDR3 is TGTGCCAGCAGCCCCACGTCAGGGACAGGAAACATTCAGTACTTC.

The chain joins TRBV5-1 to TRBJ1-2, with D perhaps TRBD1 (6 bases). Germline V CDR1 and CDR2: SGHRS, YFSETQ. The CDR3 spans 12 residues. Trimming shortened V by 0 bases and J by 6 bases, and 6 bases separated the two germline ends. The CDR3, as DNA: TGCGCCAGCAGCTTGGACAGGGATGGCTACACCTTC. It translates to CASSLDRDGYTF.

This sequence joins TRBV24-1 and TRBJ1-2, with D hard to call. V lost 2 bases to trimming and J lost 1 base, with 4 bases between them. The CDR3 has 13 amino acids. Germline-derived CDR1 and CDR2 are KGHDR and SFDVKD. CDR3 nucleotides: TGTGCCACCAGTGATTCTCGTAACTATGGCTACACCTTC. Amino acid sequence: CATSDSRNYGYTF.

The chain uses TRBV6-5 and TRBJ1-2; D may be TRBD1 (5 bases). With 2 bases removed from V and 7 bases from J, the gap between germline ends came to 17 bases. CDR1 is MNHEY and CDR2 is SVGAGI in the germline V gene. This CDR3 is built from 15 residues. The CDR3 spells CASSYEGFGDFGYTF. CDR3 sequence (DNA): TGTGCCAGCAGTTACGAAGGGTTTGGGGACTTTGGCTACACCTTC.

The CDR3 sequence: CASRGVGEGYEQYF. The CDR3 DNA sequence: TGTGCCAGCAGAGGCGTGGGGGAGGGATACGAGCAGTACTTC. The chain carries TRBV6-5 and TRBJ2-7; 7 bases map to TRBD2. CDR1 is MNHEY and CDR2 is SVGAGI in the germline V gene. The V gene end was trimmed by 6 bases and the J gene end by 4 bases; junction bases not matched to a gene: 9. The CDR3 loop spans 14 amino acids.